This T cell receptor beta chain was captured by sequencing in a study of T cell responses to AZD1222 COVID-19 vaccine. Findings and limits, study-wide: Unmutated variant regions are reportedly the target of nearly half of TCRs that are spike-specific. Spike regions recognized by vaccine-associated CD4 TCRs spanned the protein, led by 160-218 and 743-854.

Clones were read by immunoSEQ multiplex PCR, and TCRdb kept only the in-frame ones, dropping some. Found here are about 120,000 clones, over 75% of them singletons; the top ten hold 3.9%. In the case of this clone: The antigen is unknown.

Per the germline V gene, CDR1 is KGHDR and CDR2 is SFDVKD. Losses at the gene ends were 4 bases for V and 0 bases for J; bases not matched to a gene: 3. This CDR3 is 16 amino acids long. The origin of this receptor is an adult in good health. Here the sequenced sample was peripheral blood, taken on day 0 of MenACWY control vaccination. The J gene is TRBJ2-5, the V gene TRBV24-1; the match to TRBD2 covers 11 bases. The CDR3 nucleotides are TGTGCCACCAGTGACCCTAGCGGGGGGAACCAAGAGACCCAGTACTTC. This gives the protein CATSDPSGGNQETQYF.